The T cell receptor beta chain under discussion was sequenced for a study of T cells in Graves' hyperthyroidism and ophthalmopathy. TCR beta CDR3 regions were amplified from RNA. The primer set for the first-round RT-PCR of the TCR CDR3 was HTBI. TCRdb called the multiplex PCR reads again in MiXCR, with one record for every CDR3 protein. Of hundreds of thousands of distinct CDR3 sequences in the sample, over 12% are singletons; the top ten hold 28%. The table lists this clonotype with many counts. The CDR3 is 16 amino acids. The germline gives CDR1 MNHEY, CDR2 SVGAGI. The trim removed 1 base at V and 5 bases at J, leaving 10 bases unmatched.

The chain employs TRBV6-5 and TRBJ2-7, with 8 nucleotides matching TRBD1. The sample taken for sequencing was blood. The sequence was collected from a man in his fifties or sixties with Graves' ophthalmopathy. Written as DNA, the CDR3 is TGTGCCAGCAGTTACTTTAAAGGACAGGGACTGGACGAGCAGTACTTC. It specifies CASSYFKGQGLDEQYF.